This TCR beta chain was sequenced during a study of control samples from healthy donors and cancer patients. Sequenced by immunoSEQ multiplex PCR; TCRdb stores in-frame clones only, minus some. In the table there are roughly 32,000 clones, 85% to 90% of which are singletons. The J segment lost 3 bases and the V segment lost 0 bases, leaving 9 bases of the junction unmatched. Germline V lookup: CDR1 MRHNA, CDR2 SNTAGT. This CDR3 comprises 17 residues. The TCR comes from a woman in her 40s with lung cancer. This sequence joins TRBV6-4 and TRBJ1-2, with 8 positions matching TRBD1. The sample comprised PBMCs. CDR3 in DNA: TGTGCCAGCAGTGACTCCTTTAATCGACAGGGGTACTATGGCTACACCTTC. Encoded protein: CASSDSFNRQGYYGYTF.